A single sample gave rise to the 17 T cell receptor beta chains below, sequenced in a study of metastatic and nonmetastatic thyroid tumors. TCRdb reassembled clones from the PCR reads with MiXCR. The data contain 30,000 to 45,000 clones, roughly 20% of them seen just once; the ten biggest clones take up less than 20%. All patients reached thyroid surgery having received no treatment beforehand. Source material: blood. The receptors shown here come from a female donor with papillary thyroid cancer or a benign thyroid nodule (not recorded which). Some clones in this sample may be carry-over from other donors' samples.

This clone occurred many times. The V call is TRBV19, the J call TRBJ2-1, with D possibly TRBD1 on 5 matching bases. Trimming removed 4 bases from V and 0 bases from J, with 10 bases in between. This CDR3 is 15 amino acids long. The germline CDR1 and CDR2 sequences are LNHDA and SQIVND (reference sequence). The CDR3 region is CASSKYRSSYNEQFF. The DNA for the CDR3 is TGTGCCAGTAGTAAATACAGGAGCTCCTACAATGAGCAGTTCTTC.

In this sample, this clone turned up a few times. V gene TRBV19 combines with J gene TRBJ1-1; D unresolved. This CDR3 has 12 amino acids. Germline CDR1 LNHDA, CDR2 SQIVND (reference sequence). Trimming removed 7 bases at V and 4 bases at J, with 10 bases between. The CDR3 DNA is TGTGCCAGTACCCTTGGGAGCACTGAAGCTTTCTTT. Translating it yields CASTLGSTEAFF.

This clone was seen repeatedly, ten times or more. This rearrangement joins TRBV9 to TRBJ1-4, with a weak D call TRBD1 (5 bases). Germline assignment: CDR1 SGDLS and CDR2 YYNGEE. The CDR3 length is 14 residues. Trimming stripped 4 bases from V and 6 bases from J, with 13 bases between. The CDR3 reads CASSPRDGYEKLFF. For the CDR3, the DNA is TGTGCCAGCAGCCCCCGGGACGGTTATGAAAAACTGTTTTTT. Based on the CDR3 plus reference TRBV9 and TRBJ1-4, the full variable domain is DSGVTQTPKHLITATGQRVTLRCSPRSGDLSVYWYQQSLDQGLQFLIQYYNGEERAKGNILERFSAQQFPDLHSELNLSSLELGDSALYFCASSPRDGYEKLFFGSGTQLSVL.

This clone was recorded many times. This may come from a read error, since a much larger clone is one base off. This sequence joins TRBV19 and TRBJ2-1, with a weak D call TRBD2 (7 bases). Trimming took 5 bases from V and 9 from J, leaving 14 bases between them. The germline V gene has CDR1 LNHDA and CDR2 SQIVND (reference sequence). The CDR3 totals 13 residues. In DNA form, the CDR3 reads TGTGCCAGTAGTCTGGAGGGGGGGACTGAGCAGTTCTTC. It is translated as CASSLEGGTEQFF.

This clone appeared many times. The chain combines TRBV12-3 or TRBV12-4 with TRBJ1-1, with TRBD1 as a possible D gene (5 bases). The CDR3 has 14 residues. V lost 6 bases and J 4 bases, leaving 15 bases between the germline ends. The CDR3: CASRVGQQSTEAFF. The CDR3 region has the DNA TGTGCCAGCAGAGTCGGACAACAGTCCACTGAAGCTTTCTTT.

The chain employs TRBV24-1 and TRBJ2-3, with D tentatively TRBD1 (5 bases). The CDR3 totals 15 residues. Trimming took off 8 bases at V and 5 bases at J, with 19 bases between the two ends. Germline V gene lookup returns CDR1 KGHDR and CDR2 SFDVKD. CDR3 DNA: TGTGCCACCAACCAGGGAACCGTTCCTCAAGATACGCAGTATTTT. This translates into CATNQGTVPQDTQYF.

The chain's CDR3 is CATSAGSSSTHEQYF. As DNA, the CDR3 is TGTGCCACCTCGGCCGGATCCTCATCCACCCACGAGCAGTACTTC. The chain links TRBV24-1 to TRBJ2-7; D is unclear. The CDR3 is 15 residues long. Germline V gene lookup returns CDR1 KGHDR and CDR2 SFDVKD. Trimming took 9 bases from V and 5 from J, leaving 22 bases between them.

The V and J genes are TRBV20-1 and TRBJ2-1; 10 bases are shared with TRBD2. This CDR3 has 16 residues. V was clipped by 6 bases and J by 4 bases; unmatched bases: 12. The V gene's germline CDR1 is DFQATT and CDR2 SNEGSKA (reference sequence). The CDR3 bases are TGCAGTGCACTTCCCGGACTAGCGGCCAGGTACAATGAGCAGTTCTTC. Translation: CSALPGLAARYNEQFF.

Notes on this clone: A read error may explain this, as a much larger clone is one base away. The chain has TRBV11-2 and TRBJ2-5, with a tentative D call TRBD2 (7 bases). V was clipped by 7 bases and J by 5 bases, with 11 bases between them. This CDR3 region has 12 residues. CDR1 is SGHAT, CDR2 FQNNGV, per germline. The CDR3 sequence: CASNKGGETQYF. The DNA for the CDR3 is TGTGCCAGCAACAAGGGGGGGGAGACCCAGTACTTC.

The V call is TRBV11-2, the J call TRBJ2-2, with D tentatively TRBD2 (6 bases). From germline, CDR1 is SGHAT and CDR2 FQNNGV. Trimming removed 4 bases from V and 7 bases from J, with 16 bases in between. The CDR3 consists of 15 residues. The CDR3 DNA follows: TGTGCCAGCAGCTCCAGGGTGGTCGGGGGCGGGGAGCTGTTTTTT. Translating it yields CASSSRVVGGGELFF.

The sample holds many counts of this clone. This chain links TRBV20-1 with TRBJ1-5; D not certain. The CDR3 consists of 16 residues. Between the trimmed V and J ends, which lost 3 bases and 0 bases, there was a span of 15 bases. Germline V lookup: CDR1 DFQATT, CDR2 SNEGSKA (reference sequence). The CDR3 DNA follows: TGCAGTGCTAGTCTGGTAGGGTCTGGTAGCAATCAGCCCCAGCATTTT. Amino acids: CSASLVGSGSNQPQHF.

This clone is deemed medium-sized. The CDR3 bases are TGTGCCAGCACCCCCGGGACAGGGTCCTACGAGCAGTACTTC. This gives the protein CASTPGTGSYEQYF. The chain uses TRBV6-1 and TRBJ2-7; 9 positions agree with TRBD1. V shed 7 bases and J 1 base; nucleotides not matched to a gene: 5. The CDR3 sequence is 14 residues long. CDR1 and CDR2 (germline): MNHNS, SASEGT.

This chain connects TRBV12-3 or TRBV12-4 to TRBJ2-1; D could derive from TRBD1 or TRBD2 (5 bases each). The V end lost 10 bases, the J end lost 5 bases, and 18 bases lay between the germline ends. CDR3 length: 14 residues. The CDR3 coding sequence is TGTGCCAACAGCCTACAGGCGGGTAACAATGAGCAGTTCTTC. Amino acids: CANSLQAGNNEQFF.

This clone was observed a handful of times. The rearrangement uses TRBV4-2 and TRBJ1-1; possible D gene TRBD1, 5 bases. Trimming stripped 1 base from V and 1 base from J, with 13 bases between. This CDR3 comprises 16 residues. Germline CDR1 and CDR2: LGHNA and YNFKEQ. CDR3 sequence reads: CASSQVSGAKNTEAFF. The CDR3 nucleotides read TGTGCCAGCAGCCAAGTGAGCGGGGCAAAGAACACTGAAGCTTTCTTT.

This clone was found many times. The chain couples TRBV20-1 to TRBJ2-1, with TRBD2 matching 12 bases. Per germline, CDR1 DFQATT and CDR2 SNEGSKA (reference sequence). There are 17 residues in the CDR3. With 5 bases clipped from V and 1 base from J, the junction kept 9 bases outside the gene matches. CDR3 DNA sequence: TGCAGTGCTTCAACGACTAGCGGGAGTCTGTCCTACAATGAGCAGTTCTTC. Encoded protein: CSASTTSGSLSYNEQFF.

This clone has at least ten counts. This chain's CDR3 is CSAGYNQPQHF. CDR3 nucleotide sequence: TGCAGTGCCGGGTACAATCAGCCCCAGCATTTT. The chain is built from TRBV20-1 and TRBJ1-5; no clear D gene. The CDR3 has 11 residues. Trimming took off 6 bases at V and 3 bases at J, with 6 bases between the two ends. In germline, CDR1 is DFQATT, CDR2 SNEGSKA (reference sequence).

In this sample, this clone turned up many times. This chain connects TRBV9 to TRBJ1-4; 7 positions match TRBD1. This CDR3 is 14 amino acids long. V dropped 4 bases and J dropped 4; count of bases not matched to a gene: 4. Looked up from germline, CDR1 is SGDLS and CDR2 is YYNGEE. The CDR3 DNA follows: TGTGCCAGCAGCACGGGACAGCTTAATGAAAAACTGTTTTTT. Translated, it gives CASSTGQLNEKLFF.